The 14 T cell receptor beta chains below were found in one sample sequenced in a study of blood T cell repertoires in COVID-19. The data were produced by immunoSEQ multiplex PCR, yet TCRdb's version contains in-frame clones alone and is incomplete. The table lists more than 75,000 clones, approximately 90% of them singletons. The specimen was peripheral blood. The receptor source for this set is a man aged 45-65 years with acute or convalescent COVID-19.

This clone came up once. V is TRBV15 and J is TRBJ2-7; D gene unclear. Germline CDR1 LNHNV, CDR2 YYDKDF (reference sequence). The CDR3 has 17 amino acids. The V end lost 0 bases, the J end lost 0 bases, and 15 bases lay between the germline ends. The CDR3: CATSRDRGTRISYEQYF. CDR3 DNA: TGTGCCACCAGCAGAGATAGAGGCACTCGCATCTCCTACGAGCAGTACTTC.

This chain connects TRBV7-9 to TRBJ1-2; D is possibly TRBD1 (6 bases). The germline V gene encodes CDR1 SEHNR and CDR2 FQNEAQ (reference sequence). V lost 0 bases and J lost 8, with 25 bases in between. The CDR3 length is 18 residues. CDR3: CASSLARAGEVRHPGYTF. Written as DNA, the CDR3 is TGTGCCAGCAGCTTAGCGAGGGCAGGGGAAGTTCGGCACCCAGGCTACACCTTC.

This clone was observed a single time. V usage is TRBV4-3 and J usage is TRBJ2-2; 8 bases are a match to TRBD2. This CDR3 spans 17 amino acids. After removal of 0 bases from V and 4 bases from J, the junction contained 7 bases not matched to a gene. Germline lookup yields CDR1 LGHNA and CDR2 YSLEER. In DNA, the CDR3 is TGCGCCAGCAGCCAAGAAGGGAGCGGGGGTAGCACCGGGGAGCTGTTTTTT. This encodes CASSQEGSGGSTGELFF.

There are a few counts of this clone. This chain joins TRBV3-1 (or the pseudogene TRBV3-2) and TRBJ1-1; TRBD1 is a possible D gene (5 bases). The germline V gene has CDR1 LGHDT and CDR2 YNNKEL (reference sequence). There are 16 residues in the CDR3. V was clipped by 4 bases and J by 1 base, with 16 bases between them. The CDR3 is CASSLGDRSTNTEAFF. The CDR3 nucleotides read TGTGCCAGCAGCCTCGGCGACAGATCCACGAACACTGAAGCTTTCTTT.

This chain links TRBV11-2 with TRBJ2-5; D is possibly TRBD2 (6 bases). Germline V gives CDR1 SGHAT, CDR2 FQNNGV. CDR3 length equals 15 residues. V was clipped by 1 base and J by 2 bases, with 11 bases between them. The CDR3 sequence is CASSLGSGLQETQYF. The DNA for the CDR3 is TGTGCCAGCAGCTTAGGATCGGGACTTCAAGAGACCCAGTACTTC.

V usage is TRBV18 and J usage is TRBJ1-4; 12 bases are a match to TRBD1. The CDR3 sequence is 15 residues long. The germline V gene has CDR1 KGHSH and CDR2 LQKENI. Unmatched junction bases numbered 1, after V lost 0 bases and J lost 8 bases. The CDR3 sequence is CASSPPGTGGEKLFF. The CDR3 region has the DNA TGTGCCAGCTCACCACCCGGGACAGGGGGCGAAAAACTGTTTTTT.

On this clone: Other DNA sequences in the sample encode the same CDR3. V is TRBV5-1 and J is TRBJ1-1; D remains ambiguous. The CDR3 runs to 13 residues. V was trimmed by 4 bases and J by 1 base, leaving 8 bases between them. The germline gives CDR1 SGHRS, CDR2 YFSETQ. In DNA, the CDR3 is TGCGCCAGCAGCCTCCGACAGAACACTGAAGCTTTCTTT. Its protein product is CASSLRQNTEAFF.

V gene TRBV24-1 combines with J gene TRBJ1-1; TRBD1 aligns across 8 bases. This CDR3 region has 13 residues. Germline lookup yields CDR1 KGHDR and CDR2 SFDVKD. The V segment lost 3 bases and the J segment 8 bases; nucleotides outside the gene matches: 4. CDR3: CATSDPHRGEAFF. The CDR3 coding sequence is TGTGCCACCAGTGATCCCCACAGGGGGGAAGCTTTCTTT.

The rearrangement uses TRBV6-5 and TRBJ1-5; no reliable D call. The CDR3 totals 13 residues. The germline CDR1 and CDR2 sequences are MNHEY and SVGAGI. The germline V and J ends were trimmed by 7 bases and 11 bases, with 18 bases remaining between them. The CDR3 nucleotides read TGTGCCAGCACGTCGACTGAGGCGGCGGCCCAGCATTTT. Translation: CASTSTEAAAQHF.

The rearrangement joins TRBV28 to TRBJ2-5; TRBD2 matches at 10 bases. CDR1 and CDR2 from the germline V gene are MDHEN and SYDVKM. Trimming at V came to 8 bases and at J to 5 bases, leaving 14 bases not matched to a gene. The CDR3 contains 16 residues. CDR3 nucleotides: TGTGCCAGCTCATCCTTGACTAGCGGGTATGGGGAGACCCAGTACTTC. Translated: CASSSLTSGYGETQYF.

The chain links TRBV5-1 to TRBJ2-7; 10 bases map to TRBD2. Per the germline V gene, CDR1 is SGHRS and CDR2 is YFSETQ. The CDR3 covers 15 residues. V shed 2 bases and J 2 bases; nucleotides not matched to a gene: 4. The CDR3 DNA sequence: TGCGCCAGCAGCTTTTCTAGCGGGAGTGCCTACGAGCAGTACTTC. Protein product: CASSFSSGSAYEQYF.

V and J are TRBV18 and TRBJ2-2; D unresolved. Germline CDR1 KGHSH, CDR2 LQKENI. V lost 6 bases to trimming and J lost 6 bases, with 5 bases between them. The CDR3 contains 11 residues. The CDR3 is CASSPAGELFF. CDR3 nucleotides: TGTGCCAGCTCTCCGGCCGGGGAGCTGTTTTTT.

CDR3 in DNA: TGTGCCAGTGGTCCACCGAGGGTTACCGGGGAGCTGTTTTTT. Encoded protein: CASGPPRVTGELFF. The chain is built from TRBV9 and TRBJ2-2; TRBD2 is a possible D gene (5 bases). Germline V gene data show CDR1 as SGDLS and CDR2 as YYNGEE. The CDR3 loop spans 14 amino acids. The V end lost 8 bases, the J end lost 5 bases, and 16 bases lay between the germline ends. Full variable domain (outside the CDR3, taken from reference TRBV9 and TRBJ2-2): DSGVTQTPKHLITATGQRVTLRCSPRSGDLSVYWYQQSLDQGLQFLIQYYNGEERAKGNILERFSAQQFPDLHSELNLSSLELGDSALYFCASGPPRVTGELFFGEGSRLTVL.

The chain is built from TRBV18 and TRBJ1-6; 7 bases line up with TRBD1. CDR1 is KGHSH, CDR2 LQKENI, per germline. V lost 3 bases to trimming and J lost 7 bases; unmatched junction nucleotides: 15. The CDR3 consists of 18 residues. CDR3 amino acids: CASSPNPTGFAANSPLHF. CDR3 nucleotide sequence: TGTGCCAGCTCACCGAACCCGACAGGGTTTGCCGCCAATTCACCCCTCCACTTT.